The clone carrying this TCR beta chain was detected a few times. The same CDR3 can be traced to other DNA sequences in this sample. Germline CDR1 is LNHDA and CDR2 is SQIVND (reference sequence). The CDR3 length is 13 residues. V gave up 7 bases and J gave up 0 bases; unmatched junction bases: 2. Clones were sequenced by immunoSEQ multiplex PCR, and TCRdb holds only the in-frame ones, with some missing. The sample lists under 110,000 clones, approximately 90% seen once, with approximately 8.4% in the top ten. The data were obtained in a study of control samples from healthy donors and cancer patients.

This chain joins TRBV19 and TRBJ2-7, with 8 bases lining up with TRBD1. This clonotype was obtained from a man aged 30 to 39 in good health. The source material was blood. The CDR3 DNA follows: TGTGCCAGTAAAGGGACAGGCTCCTACGAGCAGTACTTC. It encodes CASKGTGSYEQYF.